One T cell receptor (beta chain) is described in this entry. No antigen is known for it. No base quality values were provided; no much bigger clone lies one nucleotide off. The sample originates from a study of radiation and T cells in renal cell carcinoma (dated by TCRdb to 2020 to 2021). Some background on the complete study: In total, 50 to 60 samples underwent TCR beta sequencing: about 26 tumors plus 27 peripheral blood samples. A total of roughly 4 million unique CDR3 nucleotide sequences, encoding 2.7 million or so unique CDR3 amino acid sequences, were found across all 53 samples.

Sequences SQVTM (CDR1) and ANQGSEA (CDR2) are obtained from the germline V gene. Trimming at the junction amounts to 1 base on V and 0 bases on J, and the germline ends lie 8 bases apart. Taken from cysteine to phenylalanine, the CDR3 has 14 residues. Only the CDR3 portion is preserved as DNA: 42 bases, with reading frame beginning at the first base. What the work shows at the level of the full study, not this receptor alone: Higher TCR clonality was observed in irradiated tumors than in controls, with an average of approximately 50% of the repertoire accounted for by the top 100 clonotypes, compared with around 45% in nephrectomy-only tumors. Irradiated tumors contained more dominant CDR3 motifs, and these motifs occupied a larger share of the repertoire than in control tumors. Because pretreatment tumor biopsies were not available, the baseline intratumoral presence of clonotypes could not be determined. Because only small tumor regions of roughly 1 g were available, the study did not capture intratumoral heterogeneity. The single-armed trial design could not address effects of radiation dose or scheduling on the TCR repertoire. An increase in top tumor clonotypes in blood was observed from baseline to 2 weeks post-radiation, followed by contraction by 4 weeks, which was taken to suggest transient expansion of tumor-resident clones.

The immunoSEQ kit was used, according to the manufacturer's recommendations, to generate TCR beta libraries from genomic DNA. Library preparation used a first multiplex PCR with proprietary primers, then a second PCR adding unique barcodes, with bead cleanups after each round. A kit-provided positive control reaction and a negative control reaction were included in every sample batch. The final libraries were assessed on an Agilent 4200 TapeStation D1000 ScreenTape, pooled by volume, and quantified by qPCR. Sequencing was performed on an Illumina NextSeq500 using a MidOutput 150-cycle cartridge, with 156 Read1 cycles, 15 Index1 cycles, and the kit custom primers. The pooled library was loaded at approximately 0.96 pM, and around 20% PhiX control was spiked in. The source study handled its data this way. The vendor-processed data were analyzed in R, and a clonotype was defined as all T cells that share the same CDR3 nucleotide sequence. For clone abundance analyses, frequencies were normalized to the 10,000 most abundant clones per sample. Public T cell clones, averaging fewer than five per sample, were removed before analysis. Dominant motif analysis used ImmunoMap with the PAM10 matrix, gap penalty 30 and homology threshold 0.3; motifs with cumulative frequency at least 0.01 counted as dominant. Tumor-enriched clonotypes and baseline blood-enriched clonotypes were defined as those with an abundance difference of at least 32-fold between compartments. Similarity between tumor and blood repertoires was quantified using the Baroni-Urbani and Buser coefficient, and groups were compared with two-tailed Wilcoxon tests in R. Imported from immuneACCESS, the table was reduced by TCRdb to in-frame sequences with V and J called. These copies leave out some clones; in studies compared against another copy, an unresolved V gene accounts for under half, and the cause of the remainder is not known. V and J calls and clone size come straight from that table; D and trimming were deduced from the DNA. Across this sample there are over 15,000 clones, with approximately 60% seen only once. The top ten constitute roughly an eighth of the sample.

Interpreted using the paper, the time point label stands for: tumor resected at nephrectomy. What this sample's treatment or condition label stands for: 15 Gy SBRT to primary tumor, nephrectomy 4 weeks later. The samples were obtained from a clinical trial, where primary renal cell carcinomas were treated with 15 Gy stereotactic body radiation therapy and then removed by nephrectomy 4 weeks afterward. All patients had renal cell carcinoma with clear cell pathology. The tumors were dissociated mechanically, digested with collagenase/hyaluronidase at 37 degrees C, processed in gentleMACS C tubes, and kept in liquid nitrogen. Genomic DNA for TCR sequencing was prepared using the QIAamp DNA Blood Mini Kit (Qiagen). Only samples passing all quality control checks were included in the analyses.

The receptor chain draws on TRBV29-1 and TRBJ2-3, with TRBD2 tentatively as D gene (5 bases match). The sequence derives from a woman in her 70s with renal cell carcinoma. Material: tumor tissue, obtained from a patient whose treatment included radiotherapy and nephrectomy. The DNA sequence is TGCAGCGTTGAAGTAGCGAGAAGCACAGATACGCAGTATTTT. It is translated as CSVEVARSTDTQYF.